This T cell receptor beta chain comes out of a study of shared clonotypes between healthy human individuals. Study in general: Three plates were used per donor for CD4 naive, three for CD4 memory, two for CD8 naive and one for CD8 memory. Study-wide results and limits: Compared with memory subsets, naive subsets generally had larger estimated richness. It was observed that roughly 5% of naive CD4 clonotypes were shared across a handful of donors.

Regarding this clone: Its antigen is still unknown.

Original processing notes: From ImmunoSEQ came sequences covering only the junction and carrying no quality scores, so filtering differed. TCRdb keeps only in-frame clones here, not all; method: immunoSEQ multiplex PCR. V, J and clone size reflect that table, while D and trimming were determined from the DNA. The sample includes hundreds of thousands of clones, roughly 96% of them seen just once. This CDR3 is built from 12 residues. CDR1 MDHEN and CDR2 SYDVKM come from the germline V gene. Deletions cut 6 bases from V and 7 bases from J, with 12 bases between. Positively selected for CCR7, the CD45RO-negative cells used as naive CD8 cells excluded terminally differentiated effector memory CD45RA+ cells.

V gene TRBV28 combines with J gene TRBJ1-1; tentatively, D is TRBD1 (5 bases). This sequence was found in a young woman in good health. The sequencing input was naive CD8+ T cells sorted from blood. The CDR3 DNA follows: TGTGCCAGCAGGACTCCGGGGGTTGAAGCTTTCTTT. It is translated as CASRTPGVEAFF.